A selection of T cell receptor beta chains follows, all from one sample in a study of shared clonotypes between healthy human individuals. Sequencing was performed with immunoSEQ multiplex PCR; in TCRdb, only in-frame clones are kept and a portion is missing. The sample has some 1 million clones, more than 60% seen once; the top ten hold over 1.3%. The sample was memory CD4+ T cells sorted from blood. The receptors shown here come from a man between 18 and 35 years old in good health. CDR3s include the opening cysteine and the closing phenylalanine or tryptophan. Each record gives: D gene, clone size, J gene, CDR3 length, V gene, CDR3 DNA, CDR3 protein. The D gene is left open where the match is weak. A row's size may be missing; if present it is once, few, many or a size class.

>NA|NA|TRBJ1-2|15|TRBV6-5
TGTGCCAGCAGTTACTCCCCAGGGGAGGACTATGGCTACACCTTC
CASSYSPGEDYGYTF
>TRBD1|NA|TRBJ1-6|14|TRBV9
TGTGCCAGCAGTAAACGGACAGGGAATTCACCCCTCCACTTT
CASSKRTGNSPLHF
>NA|NA|TRBJ1-2|14|TRBV29-1
TGCAGCGTTGAAGATCAAGTAGGGAGCTATGGCTACACCTTC
CSVEDQVGSYGYTF
>NA|NA|TRBJ2-3|12|TRBV9
TGTGCCAGCAGCGTAGCGCAGGGTGCGCAGTATTTT
CASSVAQGAQYF
>NA|once|TRBJ2-7|12|TRBV2
TGTGCCAGCAGTGAAGGTGAAGCCCGCAAAGACTTC
CASSEGEARKDF
>TRBD2|NA|TRBJ2-3|16|TRBV15
TGTGCCACCAGCGGGACGTGGGAGGGACGCACAGATACGCAGTATTTT
CATSGTWEGRTDTQYF
>NA|NA|TRBJ1-1|15|TRBV30
TGTGCCTGGAGTGATTTGGGGGCCTTGAACACTGAAGCTTTCTTT
CAWSDLGALNTEAFF
>NA|NA|TRBJ2-3|14|TRBV11-3
TGTGCCAGCAGCCCGGGGGACATCACAGATACGCAGTATTTT
CASSPGDITDTQYF
>NA|few|TRBJ2-5|12|TRBV29-1
TGCAGCGTTGACGCGGGAACAGAGACCCAGTACTTC
CSVDAGTETQYF
>NA|NA|TRBJ1-4|15|TRBV30
TGTGCCTGGAGCAGAAACAGGGTCCGCAATGAAAAACTGTTTTTT
CAWSRNRVRNEKLFF
>NA|few|TRBJ2-7|13|TRBV29-1
TGCAGCGTTGAAAGTCAGGGTGTGGGCGAGCAGTACTTC
CSVESQGVGEQYF
>NA|NA|TRBJ1-2|14|TRBV5-1
TGCGCCAGCAGGCTAAACCGGGACTCCTATGGCTACACCTTC
CASRLNRDSYGYTF
>NA|NA|TRBJ2-6|14|TRBV5-1
TGCGCCAGCAGCAGATTCTCTGGGGCCAACGTCCTGACTTTC
CASSRFSGANVLTF
>TRBD1|NA|TRBJ2-1|15|TRBV9
TGTGCCAGCAGCGCGACGGGACAGTCCTACAATGAGCAGTTCTTC
CASSATGQSYNEQFF
>NA|NA|TRBJ2-5|12|TRBV19
TGTGCCAGTAGTGCCCCCAGCGAGACCCAGTACTTC
CASSAPSETQYF
>TRBD2|NA|TRBJ2-2|17|TRBV9
TGTGCCAGCAGCGTAGCCGGGGCGGGGGCGAACACCGGGGAGCTGTTTTTT
CASSVAGAGANTGELFF
>TRBD2|once|TRBJ2-1|17|TRBV7-2
TGTGCCAGCAGCTTATCCCTCTCGCGGGGGTCCTACAATGAGCAGTTCTTC
CASSLSLSRGSYNEQFF
>NA|NA|TRBJ2-7|11|TRBV2
TGTGCCAGCAGACAGAGATACGAGCAGTACTTC
CASRQRYEQYF
>NA|few|TRBJ2-3|14|TRBV6-1
TGTGCCAGCAGTGATTCGGGGGGCACAGATACGCAGTATTTT
CASSDSGGTDTQYF
>NA|NA|TRBJ1-1|13|TRBV2
TGTGCCACCTCGTTGGGAGGAGGAACTGAAGCTTTCTTT
CATSLGGGTEAFF
>NA|NA|TRBJ1-5|15|TRBV4-3
TGCGCCAGCAGCCAAGGGCCCGCTGGCAATCAGCCCCAGCATTTT
CASSQGPAGNQPQHF
>NA|NA|TRBJ1-6|12|TRBV6-1
TGTGCCAGCAGTGTGGGGGACGCACCCCTCCACTTT
CASSVGDAPLHF
>NA|NA|TRBJ2-6|14|TRBV10-2
TGCGCCAGCAGTTTAGCCTCTGGGGCCAACGTCCTGACTTTC
CASSLASGANVLTF
>NA|NA|TRBJ1-2|15|TRBV2
TGTGCCAGCAGGGAAGACCGGGGCCCCAACTATGGCTACACCTTC
CASREDRGPNYGYTF
>TRBD1|few|TRBJ1-5|15|TRBV2
TGTGCCAGCAGTGGGGACAGGGGGATTCATCAGCCCCAGCATTTT
CASSGDRGIHQPQHF
>NA|many|TRBJ2-6|11|TRBV5-6
TGTGCCAGCAGCCGGGCCAACGTCCTGACTTTC
CASSRANVLTF
>TRBD2|few|TRBJ2-7|15|TRBV5-1
TGCGCCAGCAGCTCTCGGGGACTAGCGGACTACGAGCAGTACTTC
CASSSRGLADYEQYF
>TRBD2|NA|TRBJ2-3|15|TRBV28
TGTGCCAGCAGTTTATTCCTCCGGGGGGCAGATACGCAGTATTTT
CASSLFLRGADTQYF
>NA|NA|TRBJ2-1|13|TRBV7-2
TGTGCCAGCAGGCTGGGACGGATCAATGAGCAGTTCTTC
CASRLGRINEQFF
>NA|NA|TRBJ1-1|14|TRBV9
TGTGCCAGCAGCGTACGGCCCAGTTCGACTGAAGCTTTCTTT
CASSVRPSSTEAFF
>NA|few|TRBJ1-5|14|TRBV28
TGTGCCAGCAGTTTAGGGGGGGTCAATCAGCCCCAGCATTTT
CASSLGGVNQPQHF
>NA|NA|TRBJ2-3|13|TRBV7-9
TGTGCCAGCAGCTTAAGCTTTACAGATACGCAGTATTTT
CASSLSFTDTQYF
>NA|many|TRBJ2-7|11|TRBV6-5
TGTGCCACCACCAATGGGGGCGAGCAGTACTTC
CATTNGGEQYF
>TRBD1|NA|TRBJ1-2|14|TRBV7-8
TGTGCCAGCAGCTTAGGACAGGGCAACTATGGCTACACCTTC
CASSLGQGNYGYTF
>TRBD2|NA|TRBJ2-1|17|TRBV9
TGTGCCAGCAGCGTATTCTTTACGAGCGGGGGCTACAATGAGCAGTTCTTC
CASSVFFTSGGYNEQFF
>NA|NA|TRBJ2-2|17|TRBV5-4
TGTGCCAGCAGCTTGGGCGGCGGTTTGCGGGCCACCGGGGAGCTGTTTTTT
CASSLGGGLRATGELFF
>NA|NA|TRBJ1-1|12|TRBV30
TGTGCCTGGAGGGACAGAAACACTGAAGCTTTCTTT
CAWRDRNTEAFF
>NA|NA|TRBJ2-3|14|TRBV5-1
TGCGCCAGCAGCTTGGCACCAGCCACAGATACGCAGTATTTT
CASSLAPATDTQYF
>NA|NA|TRBJ2-3|15|TRBV10-3
TGTGCCATCAGTGAGTCCTGGATTTTCACAGATACGCAGTATTTT
CAISESWIFTDTQYF
>NA|NA|TRBJ2-5|15|TRBV19
TGTGCCAGTAGTATAGCAGGACCCGCCTTAGAGACCCAGTACTTC
CASSIAGPALETQYF
>NA|NA|TRBJ1-2|13|TRBV28
TGTGCCAGCGGTGGTCTCCGGGACTATGGCTACACCTTC
CASGGLRDYGYTF
>NA|NA|TRBJ1-1|13|TRBV10-1
TGCGCCAGCAGTGAGCGGGGCGACACTGAAGCTTTCTTT
CASSERGDTEAFF
>NA|NA|TRBJ2-7|15|TRBV10-2
TGCGCCAGCAGTGAGTCGGGGACACTATCCTACGAGCAGTACTTC
CASSESGTLSYEQYF
>NA|NA|TRBJ1-2|13|TRBV5-1
TGCGCCAGCAGCTCGGACATATACTATGGCTACACCTTC
CASSSDIYYGYTF
>NA|NA|TRBJ2-6|15|TRBV5-1
TGCGCCAGCAGCCTCCAGGCCCCAGGTGCCAACGTCCTGACTTTC
CASSLQAPGANVLTF
>NA|few|TRBJ1-2|14|TRBV30
TGTGCCTGGAGTGAGGGATTGGAGAACTATGGCTACACCTTC
CAWSEGLENYGYTF
>TRBD1|NA|TRBJ2-1|17|TRBV5-1
TGCGCCAGCAGCTTGGAGGGCATAGGGGGCTTCTACAATGAGCAGTTCTTC
CASSLEGIGGFYNEQFF
>NA|NA|TRBJ1-1|15|TRBV18
TGTGCCAGCTCACCACAGGGGGGGCGAAACACTGAAGCTTTCTTT
CASSPQGGRNTEAFF
>NA|once|TRBJ1-1|13|TRBV5-6
TGTGCCAGCAGCCCGGACAGTTACACTGAAGCTTTCTTT
CASSPDSYTEAFF
>NA|NA|TRBJ1-1|11|TRBV7-2
TGTGCCAGCAGCTTAGCAGTTGAAGCTTTCTTT
CASSLAVEAFF
>NA|NA|TRBJ1-1|14|TRBV5-5
TGTGCCAGCAGGCCGCCCCGGGGCGGGACTGAAGCTTTCTTT
CASRPPRGGTEAFF
>NA|NA|TRBJ2-1|16|TRBV2
TGTGCCAGCAGTGAATGGGGGGAGTTTAGGGACAATGAGCAGTTCTTC
CASSEWGEFRDNEQFF
>NA|NA|TRBJ1-1|13|TRBV29-1
TGCAGCGTTGAGCACAGGGTTAACCCTGAAGCTTTCTTT
CSVEHRVNPEAFF
>TRBD2|NA|TRBJ2-1|15|TRBV2
TGTGCCAGCAGACCGGGACTAGCGGGTACAAATGAGCAGTTCTTC
CASRPGLAGTNEQFF
>NA|NA|TRBJ1-3|11|TRBV10-3
TGTGCCATCAGTGACGGAGACACCATATATTTT
CAISDGDTIYF